These T cell receptor beta chains were read from a single sample in a study of technical replicates of blood from a few donors. The table came from immunoSEQ multiplex PCR; TCRdb's copy has only in-frame clones and leaves some out. The data show about 82,000 clones, 85% to 95% seen once. Sample: T cells isolated from PBMCs. The receptor set was obtained from a human donor in good health. The CDR3 runs from the conserved cysteine through the conserved F or W. The D gene is left open where the match is weak. Rows give clone size only sometimes, using once, few, many, or a class for an expanded clone.

TRBJ2-1	TRBV5-4	-	-	TGTGCCAGCAGCGTCGGGACTCCCATTAGTTACAATGAGCAGTTCTTC	CASSVGTPISYNEQFF
TRBJ2-3	TRBV9	-	TRBD2	TGTGCCAGCAGCGCGACTAGCGGAGCGTTCACAGATACGCAGTATTTT	CASSATSGAFTDTQYF
TRBJ1-3	TRBV18	-	-	TGTGCCAGCTCACCACCGGGACGGACAGACGACTCTGGAAACACCATATATTTT	CASSPPGRTDDSGNTIYF
TRBJ2-2	TRBV10-2	-	TRBD2	TGCGCCAGCAGTGAGTCTCTGACTAGCGGGAGTAAAGTGGACACCGGGGAGCTGTTTTTT	CASSESLTSGSKVDTGELFF
TRBJ2-7	TRBV19	-	-	TGTGCCAGTAGTATAGGCCGGACAACCCCCTCCGTCTTC	CASSIGRTTPSVF
TRBJ2-7	TRBV18	-	-	TGTGCCAGCTCACCTTCCGTCGGGTCTAACTACGAGCAGTACTTC	CASSPSVGSNYEQYF
TRBJ2-1	TRBV2	once	-	TGTGCCAGCAGTCTACAGAATAATGAGCAGTTCTTC	CASSLQNNEQFF
TRBJ1-1	TRBV11-2	-	-	TGTGCCAGCAGCGCGGGGGTCGGGGTTAAGAACACTGAAGCTTTCTTT	CASSAGVGVKNTEAFF
TRBJ1-1	TRBV19	-	-	TGTGCCAGTATGAAGGTCCGTGATGGTATCAGGGGGAACACTGAAGCTTTCTTT	CASMKVRDGIRGNTEAFF
TRBJ1-1	TRBV21-1	-	-	TGTGCCAGCAGCAAATTTCGAACCAGACAGTCGAACACTGAAGCTTTCTTT	CASSKFRTRQSNTEAFF
TRBJ2-1	TRBV25-1	-	-	TGTGCCAGCAGTGCCTCTAGAGTTCAGTTCTTC	CASSASRVQFF
TRBJ2-3	TRBV4-2	-	-	TGTGCCAGCAGCCAAGCGGAGCGGGTGGCTAGCACAGATACGCAGTATTTT	CASSQAERVASTDTQYF
TRBJ2-1	TRBV27	-	TRBD2	TGTGCCAGCAGTTCCGAACCTCTAGCGGGGGGATGGAATGAGCAGTTCTTC	CASSSEPLAGGWNEQFF
TRBJ1-4	TRBV19	-	TRBD1	TGTGCCAGTAGTTTATGGGACAGTACGAATGAAAAACTGTTTTTT	CASSLWDSTNEKLFF
TRBJ2-1	TRBV7-3	-	-	TGTGCCAGCAGCTCCCAGGGTCGGAGTGAGCAGTTCTTC	CASSSQGRSEQFF
TRBJ2-3	TRBV27	-	TRBD2	TGTGCCAGCTCTCACCCTCCGACTAGCGGGGGGGCAGATACGCAGTATTTT	CASSHPPTSGGADTQYF
TRBJ1-1	TRBV7-8	-	-	TGTGCCAGCAGCTTAGGATCGGGGGGGAACACTGAAGCTTTCTTT	CASSLGSGGNTEAFF
TRBJ2-4	TRBV30	-	-	TGTGCCTGGAGTGCGCCCCTAGGAACATTCAGTTTAAACATTCAGTACTTC	CAWSAPLGTFSLNIQYF
TRBJ2-5	TRBV9	few	TRBD2	TGTGCCAGCAGCCCGAGGGCAAGGGCTAGCGGGGAACAAGAGACCCAGTACTTC	CASSPRARASGEQETQYF
TRBJ2-7	TRBV5-1	-	-	TGCGCCAGCAGCTTGGGAAGGCAGGGCCTCTACGAGCAGTACTTC	CASSLGRQGLYEQYF